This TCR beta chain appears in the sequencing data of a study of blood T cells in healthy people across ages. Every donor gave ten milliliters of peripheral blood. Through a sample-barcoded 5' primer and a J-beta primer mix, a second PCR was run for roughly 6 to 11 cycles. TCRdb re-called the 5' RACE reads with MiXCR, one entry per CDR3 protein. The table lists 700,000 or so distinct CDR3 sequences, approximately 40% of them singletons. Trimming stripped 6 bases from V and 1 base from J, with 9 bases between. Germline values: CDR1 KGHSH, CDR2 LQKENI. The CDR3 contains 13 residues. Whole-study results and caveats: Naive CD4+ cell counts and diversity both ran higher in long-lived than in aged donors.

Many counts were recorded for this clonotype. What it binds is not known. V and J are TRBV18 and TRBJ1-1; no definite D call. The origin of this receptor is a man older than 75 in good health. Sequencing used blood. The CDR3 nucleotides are TGTGCCAGCTCCTCGGGAGGGAACACTGAAGCTTTCTTT. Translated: CASSSGGNTEAFF.